This T cell receptor beta chain was documented in a study of blood T cell repertoires in COVID-19. This CDR3 spans 14 amino acids. V shed 5 bases and J shed 6 bases, with 15 bases lying between them. The germline V gene has CDR1 LGHNT and CDR2 FRNRAP. In the original processing: Researchers report that nucleated cell counts were estimated from reference gene primer amplification. Libraries were prepared by immunoSEQ multiplex PCR; TCRdb keeps only in-frame clonotypes and omits some of them. The V and J calls and clone size were taken over from that table, and D and trimming were inferred from the DNA. The top ten hold approximately 4% of the sample, which has 290,000 or so clones, around 90% seen once. Cohort assignment relied on participant-reported clinical history.

The sequence came from a woman aged 18 to 35 with acute COVID-19. The gene calls are TRBV12-5 and TRBJ2-3; possible D gene TRBD1, 6 bases. The sequencing sample was made of PBMCs or T cells enriched from blood (not recorded which). The CDR3 loop is CASGGQGKRDTQYF. CDR3 in DNA: TGTGCTAGTGGTGGCCAGGGGAAGAGGGATACGCAGTATTTT.